This is a list of T cell receptor beta chains from one sample in a study of T cell responses to AZD1222 COVID-19 vaccine. Assay: immunoSEQ multiplex PCR; the TCRdb copy retains only in-frame clones and omits some. The table records just over 80,000 clones, approximately 90% of them present only once. Sequencing used peripheral blood, obtained on day 0 of AZD1222 vaccination. The origin of the receptors is an adult in good health. CDR3s include the opening cysteine and the closing phenylalanine or tryptophan. The D gene is left open where the match is weak. A row's size may be missing; if present it is once, few, many or a size class.

cdr3_aa cdr3_nt j_call v_call d_call clone_size
CASSLDRGVEKLFF TGTGCCAGCAGCTTGGACAGGGGTGTTGAAAAACTGTTTTTT TRBJ1-4 TRBV5-8 TRBD1 -
CASSPLRGGIYEQYF TGTGCCAGCAGCCCCTTGCGGGGGGGCATATACGAGCAGTACTTC TRBJ2-7 TRBV7-3 TRBD2 -
CASSRTWVLTEAFF TGCGCCAGCAGCCGTACGTGGGTGCTCACTGAAGCTTTCTTT TRBJ1-1 TRBV4-1 - -
CASSIGSSYNSPLHF TGTGCCAGTAGTATAGGGAGCTCCTATAATTCACCCCTCCACTTT TRBJ1-6 TRBV19 - once
CASSQDPTGYNSPLHF TGCGCCAGCAGCCAGGACCCGACAGGGTATAATTCACCCCTCCACTTT TRBJ1-6 TRBV4-3 TRBD1 once
CASSARLAGYGEQYF TGTGCCAGCAGCGCCCGACTAGCGGGGTATGGGGAGCAGTACTTC TRBJ2-7 TRBV7-2 TRBD2 -
CASSVMFGTGELFF TGTGCCAGCAGCGTTATGTTTGGGACCGGGGAGCTGTTTTTT TRBJ2-2 TRBV9 - -
CASSEVSGGRETQYF TGTGCCAGCAGTGAAGTGAGCGGGGGAAGAGAGACCCAGTACTTC TRBJ2-5 TRBV2 TRBD2 -
CASSLEPSPGNTIYF TGCGCCAGCAGCCTAGAGCCAAGTCCGGGAAACACCATATATTTT TRBJ1-3 TRBV4-1 - -
CASSLDGAGSTDTQYF TGCGCCAGCAGCTTGGATGGAGCGGGTAGCACAGATACGCAGTATTTT TRBJ2-3 TRBV5-1 - -
CASSVGDRAAEAFF TGTGCCAGTAGTGTCGGCGACCGCGCCGCTGAAGCTTTCTTT TRBJ1-1 TRBV19 - once
CASSLAGAHEAFF TGTGCCAGCAGCTTAGCAGGGGCCCATGAAGCTTTCTTT TRBJ1-1 TRBV11-2 - once
CASSLVSGSTEAFF TGTGCCAGCAGCTTAGTTTCGGGGAGCACTGAAGCTTTCTTT TRBJ1-1 TRBV11-1 - -
CASSDRQNANYGYTF TGTGCCAGCAGCGACCGGCAGAATGCTAACTATGGCTACACCTTC TRBJ1-2 TRBV7-9 - -
CATSRGPGVSQPQHF TGTGCCACCAGCAGAGGGCCCGGGGTTAGCCAGCCCCAGCATTTT TRBJ1-5 TRBV15 - -
CASSWGQGDTEAFF TGCGCCAGCAGTTGGGGACAGGGAGATACTGAAGCTTTCTTT TRBJ1-1 TRBV5-1 TRBD1 -
CASSRTSGLDYGYTF TGCGCCAGCAGCCGGACATCCGGATTGGACTATGGCTACACCTTC TRBJ1-2 TRBV4-1 - -
CAAMLRDRVYEQYF TGTGCCGCCATGCTCCGGGACAGGGTCTACGAGCAGTACTTC TRBJ2-7 TRBV2 TRBD1 -
CASSTRGLSGANVLTF TGTGCCAGCAGCACCCGGGGTCTCTCTGGGGCCAACGTCCTGACTTTC TRBJ2-6 TRBV9 - -
CASSSQGAETQYF TGCGCCAGCAGCTCACAGGGGGCAGAGACCCAGTACTTC TRBJ2-5 TRBV10-2 TRBD1 -
CASSFSGVRAGELFF TGTGCCAGCAGTTTTAGTGGTGTTCGGGCCGGGGAGCTGTTTTTT TRBJ2-2 TRBV27 - -
CASSLEQGTEAFF TGTGCCAGCAGCTTGGAGCAAGGCACTGAAGCTTTCTTT TRBJ1-1 TRBV7-9 - once
CASSENVGGLSMGEQFF TGTGCCAGCTCAGAGAATGTCGGGGGCCTCTCTATGGGCGAGCAGTTCTTC TRBJ2-1 TRBV18 - -
CASSLTRPNSPLHF TGTGCCAGCAGTTTAACCAGGCCCAATTCACCCCTCCACTTT TRBJ1-6 TRBV27 - -
CASSVRLADTQYF TGTGCCAGCAGTGTCCGACTAGCAGATACGCAGTATTTT TRBJ2-3 TRBV6-4 - -
CAWSVGGTAYEQYF TGTGCCTGGAGTGTGGGGGGAACGGCCTACGAGCAGTACTTC TRBJ2-7 TRBV30 - -
CASSLLRAGGQETQYF TGTGCCAGCAGCCTCCTTCGGGCGGGGGGCCAAGAGACCCAGTACTTC TRBJ2-5 TRBV27 TRBD2 -
CASSPRQRNTIYF TGTGCCAGTAGTCCTCGGCAACGAAACACCATATATTTT TRBJ1-3 TRBV19 - few
CASSPRVGETQYF TGTGCCAGCAGTCCAAGAGTTGGGGAGACCCAGTACTTC TRBJ2-5 TRBV2 - -
CASSQTKAYPEAFF TGCGCCAGCAGCCAAACGAAAGCATATCCTGAAGCTTTCTTT TRBJ1-1 TRBV4-1 - -
CASSFDREQPQHF TGTGCCAGCAGCTTTGACAGGGAGCAGCCCCAGCATTTT TRBJ1-5 TRBV7-8 TRBD1 once
CASSPTLERVDTQYF TGTGCCAGCAGCCCGACCCTGGAGCGGGTTGATACGCAGTATTTT TRBJ2-3 TRBV7-3 - -
CATSGGRQETQYF TGTGCCACCAGCGGGGGTCGGCAAGAGACCCAGTACTTC TRBJ2-5 TRBV15 - -
CASSQDSRPYEQYF TGTGCCAGCAGCCAAGACTCCAGACCCTACGAGCAGTACTTC TRBJ2-7 TRBV3-1/TRBV3-2 - -
CASSLGGTVTFNYGYTF TGTGCCAGCAGCTTAGGTGGGACAGTAACATTTAACTATGGCTACACCTTC TRBJ1-2 TRBV11-2 TRBD1 -
CASSRRVLGAFF TGTGCCAGCAGCCGGAGGGTTTTGGGAGCTTTCTTT TRBJ1-1 TRBV12-3/TRBV12-4 - -
CASSFPSSDTQYF TGTGCCAGCAGCTTTCCTTCATCCGATACGCAGTATTTT TRBJ2-3 TRBV11-2 - -
CASSFLADTYEQYF TGCGCCAGCAGCTTCCTAGCGGATACCTACGAGCAGTACTTC TRBJ2-7 TRBV5-1 TRBD2 -
CASSLRQGRQPQHF TGTGCCAGCAGTCTTCGACAGGGGCGCCAGCCCCAGCATTTT TRBJ1-5 TRBV6-5 TRBD1 medium-sized
CASSPAGGAGGSSTQYF TGTGCCAGCAGCCCCGCCGGGGGAGCGGGGGGTTCGAGTACGCAGTATTTT TRBJ2-3 TRBV3-1/TRBV3-2 TRBD2 -
CASSLDRGGGYTF TGTGCCAGCAGCTTAGACAGGGGCGGAGGCTACACCTTC TRBJ1-2 TRBV7-8 TRBD1 -
CATRLTENTEAFF TGTGCCACCAGGCTCACAGAGAACACTGAAGCTTTCTTT TRBJ1-1 TRBV24-1 - -
CASSLNSGGPTDTQYF TGCGCCAGCAGCTTAAATAGCGGGGGGCCCACAGATACGCAGTATTTT TRBJ2-3 TRBV5-1 TRBD2 once
CASSKEGGSTGELFF TGTGCCAGCAGCAAAGAAGGGGGAAGCACCGGGGAGCTGTTTTTT TRBJ2-2 TRBV21-1 - -
CASSMGGKISPLHF TGTGCCAGTAGTATGGGCGGGAAAATTTCACCCCTCCACTTT TRBJ1-6 TRBV19 - -
CASSLSGGLSNEKLFF TGTGCCAGCAGTTTATCGGGGGGCTTATCTAATGAAAAACTGTTTTTT TRBJ1-4 TRBV28 - -